This T cell receptor (beta chain) was documented in a study of shared clonotypes between healthy human individuals. CD45RO-negative cells were positively selected for CCR7, leaving out terminally differentiated effector memory CD45RA+ cells. Germline values: CDR1 SGHRS, CDR2 YFSETQ. The CDR3 runs 19 residues. Trimming took 1 base from V and 0 from J; bases not matched to a gene: 9. It was 200 to 250 ng DNA, about 30,000 T cell genomes, that sorted-subset replicate PCRs used. Libraries were prepared by immunoSEQ multiplex PCR; TCRdb keeps only in-frame clonotypes and omits some of them. Here the sample spans about 2.2 million clones, 90% to 95% being singletons.

The chain has TRBV5-1 and TRBJ2-6; 8 nucleotides match TRBD1. This receptor was obtained from a man aged 18 to 29 in good health. Some clones in this sample may be carry-over from other donors' samples. The sequencing sample was made of naive CD8+ T cells from PBMCs. The CDR3 nucleotides are TGCGCCAGCAGCTTGTCCCCCTGGCAGGGGGCCTCTGGGGCCAACGTCCTGACTTTC. It is translated as CASSLSPWQGASGANVLTF.